Presented here are 20 T cell receptor beta chains from one specimen sequenced in a study of blood T cells in healthy people across ages. A J-beta primer mix and a sample-barcoded 5' primer were used in a second PCR of about 6 to 12 cycles. MiXCR, run by TCRdb on the 5' RACE reads, gives a single entry per CDR3 protein. The sample shows about 930,000 distinct CDR3 sequences, 29% of them seen only once. This sample was shared with a second study, whose subject was T cells of mothers and their children.

The sample comprised blood. The receptor set was obtained from a woman aged 40 to 50 in good health.

Turning to this clonotype: A single base separates this from a much larger clone, so it may be a read error. The J gene is TRBJ2-7, the V gene TRBV5-1, with TRBD1 identical over 7 bases. Trimming removed 4 bases from V and 4 bases from J; junction bases left unmatched: 8. This CDR3 has 14 residues. Germline V gene lookup returns CDR1 SGHRS and CDR2 YFSETQ. Here the CDR3 reads CASSTTGFRYEQYF. For the CDR3, the DNA is TGCGCCAGCAGCACGACAGGGTTCCGTTACGAGCAGTACTTC.

The sample holds a few counts of this clonotype. The rearrangement uses TRBV27 and TRBJ1-2, with D hard to call. Looked up from germline, CDR1 is MNHEY and CDR2 is SMNVEV (reference sequence). The CDR3 extends over 16 amino acids. Trimming left V 1 base short and J 4 bases short, with 16 bases between. This chain's CDR3 is CASSLFGEAASYGYTF. The CDR3 DNA reads as TGTGCCAGCAGTTTATTTGGGGAAGCGGCGTCCTATGGCTACACCTTC.

At least ten counts were recorded for this clonotype. The gene calls are TRBV3-1 and TRBJ2-1; D may match TRBD1 or TRBD2 (6 bases each). The CDR3 extends over 17 amino acids. The germline V and J ends were trimmed by 1 base and 2 bases, with 15 bases remaining between them. Germline CDR1 is LGHDT and CDR2 is YNNKEL (reference sequence). CDR3 nucleotide sequence: TGTGCCAGCAGCCAAGCAGCTCCGGGGGCGACCTACAATGAGCAGTTCTTC. It specifies CASSQAAPGATYNEQFF.

This clonotype was counted ten times or more. The CDR3, as DNA: TGTGCCAGCAGTTACTCTTTTCGGGCTAGCGGGGACCGAGAGACCCAGTACTTC. It codes for CASSYSFRASGDRETQYF. V is TRBV6-5 and J is TRBJ2-5; 9 bases are shared with TRBD2. Per germline, CDR1 MNHEY and CDR2 SVGAGI. This CDR3 spans 18 amino acids. The junction had 12 bases not matched to a gene; V was cut back by 0 bases and J by 4 bases.

With regard to this clonotype: Germline and junction disagree at one end, which may indicate a read error. This chain joins TRBV12-3 or TRBV12-4 and TRBJ2-5; D is perhaps TRBD2 (5 bases). The CDR3 contains 18 residues. The CDR3 DNA reads as TGTGCCGGCAGTTTTTTTCCGGGAAACAGTAAGAGCTTCGGGACCCAGTACTTC. Protein product: CAGSFFPGNSKSFGTQYF.

This chain connects TRBV12-3 or TRBV12-4 to TRBJ2-1, with D perhaps being TRBD1 or TRBD2 (5 bases each). V was shortened by 6 bases and J by 6 bases, with 21 bases between the two germline ends. The CDR3 contains 16 residues. Written as DNA, the CDR3 is TGTGCCAGCAGGATCCCCCGGGACGGGGATCTCAATGAGCAGTTCTTC. Translating it yields CASRIPRDGDLNEQFF.

This clonotype was counted at least ten times. The chain uses TRBV18 and TRBJ2-7; D is tentatively TRBD1 or TRBD2 (5 bases each). Trimming shortened V by 0 bases and J by 6 bases, and 15 bases separated the two germline ends. From germline, CDR1 is KGHSH and CDR2 LQKENI. This CDR3 spans 15 amino acids. The CDR3 spells CASSPPTTGGGEQYF. Written as DNA, the CDR3 is TGTGCCAGCTCACCACCCACAACAGGTGGGGGCGAGCAGTACTTC.

The chain carries TRBV20-1 and TRBJ2-1; 8 positions match TRBD2. V trimming: 5 bases; J trimming: 9 bases; junction bases outside the gene matches: 18. The CDR3 covers 16 residues. Germline loops: CDR1 DFQATT, CDR2 SNEGSKA (reference sequence). CDR3 sequence reads: CSAGAPDRGGGSEQFF. For the CDR3, the DNA is TGCAGTGCTGGAGCGCCCGACCGGGGGGGGGGAAGTGAGCAGTTCTTC.

This clonotype was seen ten or more times. The V gene is TRBV12-5, the J gene TRBJ1-1, with unresolved D. The germline CDR1 and CDR2 sequences are LGHNT and FRNRAP. V gave up 3 bases and J gave up 3 bases, with 5 bases separating them. The CDR3 is 12 amino acids. CDR3 sequence (DNA): TGTGCTAGTGGTTTAACAGACACTGAAGCTTTCTTT. It translates to CASGLTDTEAFF. Full variable domain (outside the CDR3, taken from reference TRBV12-5 and TRBJ1-1): DARVTQTPRHKVTEMGQEVTMRCQPILGHNTVFWYRQTMMQGLELLAYFRNRAPLDDSGMPKDRFSAEMPDATLATLKIQPSEPRDSAVYFCASGLTDTEAFFGQGTRLTVV.

This chain uses TRBV4-1 with TRBJ1-1; no reliable D call. Germline loops: CDR1 MGHRA, CDR2 YSYEKL. Deletions cut 5 bases from V and 4 bases from J, with 11 bases between. This CDR3 spans 13 amino acids. In DNA form, the CDR3 reads TGCGCCAGCAGCGCAGCGATTGGCACTGAAGCTTTCTTT. This translates into CASSAAIGTEAFF.

This chain joins TRBV12-3 or TRBV12-4 and TRBJ2-5, with D possibly being TRBD1 (6 bases). TRBJ2-4 matches the DNA end more closely, so the J call is doubtful. CDR3 size: 13 residues. The CDR3 reads CASSYRVENIQYF. The CDR3 DNA is TGTGCCAGCAGTTACAGGGTGGAAAACATTCAGTACTTC.

The CDR3 sequence: CASGSGQGTNQYF. CDR3 coding DNA: TGTGCCAGCGGCTCCGGACAGGGCACCAACCAGTACTTC. This chain links TRBV7-9 with TRBJ2-7; the match to TRBD1 covers 8 bases. The trim removed 8 bases at V and 10 bases at J, leaving 13 bases unmatched. The CDR3 runs to 13 residues. Looked up from germline, CDR1 is SEHNR and CDR2 is FQNEAQ (reference sequence).

The table lists this clonotype with a count of one. One junction end does not reproduce the germline sequence, and a read error may be involved. CDR3 sequence: CTISESLAGGTYEQYF. In DNA, the CDR3 is TGTACCATCAGTGAGTCGTTGGCAGGAGGCACGTACGAGCAGTACTTC. The chain recombines TRBV10-3 with TRBJ2-7; possible D gene TRBD2, 5 bases. This CDR3 is built from 16 residues. Per the germline V gene, CDR1 is ENHRY and CDR2 is SYGVKD.

This clonotype has just a few counts. The rearrangement joins TRBV12-3 or TRBV12-4 to TRBJ1-6, with D uncertain. This CDR3 region has 14 residues. V was cut by 0 bases and J by 5 bases, with 5 bases left in between. CDR3 DNA sequence: TGTGCCAGCAGTTTAGCAGTGGATAATTCACCCCTCCACTTT. This encodes CASSLAVDNSPLHF.

The gene calls are TRBV4-2 and TRBJ2-5, with 11 bases lining up with TRBD2. Looked up from germline, CDR1 is LGHNA and CDR2 is YNFKEQ. The CDR3 runs 17 residues. Unmatched junction bases numbered 6, after V lost 1 base and J lost 2 bases. CDR3 DNA: TGTGCCAGCAGCCAAGGGATCTCTAGCGGGGGGCAAGAGACCCAGTACTTC. This sequence encodes CASSQGISSGGQETQYF.

This clonotype was seen a few times. The chain joins TRBV29-1 to TRBJ1-1; a weak D match, TRBD1 (5 bases). The CDR3 is 13 residues long. Germline loops: CDR1 SQVTM, CDR2 ANQGSEA. Trimming took 4 bases from V and 4 from J, leaving 13 bases between them. The CDR3 spells CSVGPGTGTEAFF. The CDR3 DNA reads as TGCAGCGTTGGGCCAGGGACGGGCACTGAAGCTTTCTTT.

This clonotype was counted only a few times. A much larger clone is a single base away; this may be a read error. The rearrangement uses TRBV12-3 or TRBV12-4 and TRBJ2-7, with TRBD1 identical over 10 bases. The CDR3 runs 15 residues. V shed 6 bases and J 2 bases; nucleotides not matched to a gene: 7. In DNA form, the CDR3 reads TGTGCCAGCAGCGAGACCGGGACAGGGGCCTACGAGCAGTACTTC. This translates into CASSETGTGAYEQYF.

In regard to this clonotype: A read error may account for a junction end that differs from germline. The rearrangement links TRBV5-1 to TRBJ2-2; D gene ambiguous. This CDR3 spans 16 amino acids. The germline CDR1 and CDR2 sequences are SGHRS and YFSETQ. The CDR3 spells CVSSPSSAPNTGELFF. The CDR3 DNA reads as TGCGTCAGCAGCCCGTCGAGCGCCCCGAACACCGGGGAGCTGTTTTTT.

In its sample, this clonotype was seen many times. This chain links TRBV6-4 with TRBJ2-2; 7 bases agree with TRBD1. The CDR3 has 14 residues. Germline trimming cut 6 bases from V and 4 bases from J; bases unmatched to any gene: 5. The germline CDR1 and CDR2 sequences are MRHNA and SNTAGT. The CDR3 coding sequence is TGTGCCAGCAGCGACAGGGATGGCACCGGGGAGCTGTTTTTT. Amino acids: CASSDRDGTGELFF.

V and J are TRBV7-2 and TRBJ2-1; D is possibly TRBD2 (6 bases). CDR1 is SGHTA, CDR2 FQGNSA, per germline. This CDR3 has 17 amino acids. V lost 5 bases to trimming and J lost 0 bases, with 17 bases between them. CDR3 DNA sequence: TGTGCCAGCAGCAGATTCTTGGGGGGATCCTCCTACAATGAGCAGTTCTTC. Its translation is CASSRFLGGSSYNEQFF.